Listed here are 5 T cell receptor beta chains from one sample, sequenced in a study of cytotoxic CD8 clonotypes in ibrutinib-treated CLL. Libraries were prepared by immunoSEQ multiplex PCR; TCRdb keeps only in-frame clonotypes and omits some of them. Of 65,000 to 80,000 clones listed, over 65% were seen once; the top ten hold about two fifths. The material was PBMCs, obtained after 24 months of ibrutinib treatment. The receptors were sampled from a human donor with chronic lymphocytic leukemia.

This sequence joins TRBV4-1 and TRBJ2-5, with 7 bases lining up with TRBD1. Trimming took 1 base from V and 1 from J; bases not matched to a gene: 6. The CDR3 sequence is 16 residues long. Germline CDR1 and CDR2: MGHRA and YSYEKL. Here the CDR3 reads CASSQADRVSQETQYF. CDR3 nucleotide sequence: TGCGCCAGCAGCCAAGCCGACAGGGTCTCCCAAGAGACCCAGTACTTC.

The chain couples TRBV2 to TRBJ2-3; TRBD2 aligns across 7 bases. Germline V gene sequence: CDR1 SNHLY, CDR2 FYNNEI. V was clipped by 6 bases and J by 0 bases; unmatched bases: 6. The CDR3 runs 15 residues. Here the CDR3 reads CASSRDYQSTDTQYF. CDR3 in DNA: TGTGCCAGCAGCCGGGACTATCAAAGCACAGATACGCAGTATTTT.

This clone was counted once. The V gene is TRBV6-1, the J gene TRBJ1-2, with D perhaps matching TRBD1 (5 bases). V dropped 6 bases and J dropped 1 base, with 15 bases sitting between them. This CDR3 is built from 15 residues. Germline lookup yields CDR1 MNHNS and CDR2 SASEGT. The chain's CDR3 is CASSPGTDNNYGYTF. The CDR3 region has the DNA TGTGCCAGCAGCCCCGGGACTGACAATAACTATGGCTACACCTTC.

In DNA, the CDR3 is TGTGCCAGCAGTGCATCTAGCGGGAGTGGTACAGATACGCAGTATTTT. Amino acid sequence: CASSASSGSGTDTQYF. The rearrangement uses TRBV6-1 and TRBJ2-3; 10 bases line up with TRBD2. V shed 4 bases and J 3 bases; nucleotides not matched to a gene: 7. Germline assignment: CDR1 MNHNS and CDR2 SASEGT. This CDR3 spans 16 amino acids.

The chain has TRBV11-2 and TRBJ2-7, with D possibly TRBD1 on 5 matching bases. CDR1 and CDR2 (germline): SGHAT, FQNNGV. The CDR3 has 14 amino acids. V gave up 1 base and J gave up 3 bases, with 10 bases separating them. The DNA of the CDR3 is TGTGCCAGCAGCTTAGTGTGGGGCCACTACGAGCAGTACTTC. It specifies CASSLVWGHYEQYF.